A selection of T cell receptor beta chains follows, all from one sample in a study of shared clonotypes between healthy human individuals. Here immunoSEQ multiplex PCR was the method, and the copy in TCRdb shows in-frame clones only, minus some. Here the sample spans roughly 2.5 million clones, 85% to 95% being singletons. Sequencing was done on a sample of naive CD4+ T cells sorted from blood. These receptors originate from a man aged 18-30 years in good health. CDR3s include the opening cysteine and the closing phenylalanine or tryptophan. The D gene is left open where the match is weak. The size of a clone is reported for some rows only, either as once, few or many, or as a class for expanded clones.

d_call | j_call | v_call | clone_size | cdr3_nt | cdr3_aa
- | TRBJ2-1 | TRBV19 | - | TGTGCCAGTAGTATAGGCCCCTTTTTATACAATGAGCAGTTCTTC | CASSIGPFLYNEQFF
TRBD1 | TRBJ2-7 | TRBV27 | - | TGTGCCAGCAGGCCCGGACAGGGTAACTTTTACGAGCAGTACTTC | CASRPGQGNFYEQYF
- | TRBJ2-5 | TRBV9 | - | TGTGCCAGCAGCGTAGGGGGTGGCCAGGGGGGTGAGACCCAGTACTTC | CASSVGGGQGGETQYF
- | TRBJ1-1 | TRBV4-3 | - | TGCGCCAGCAGCCAAGACCTCGGAGGGATCACTGAAGCTTTCTTT | CASSQDLGGITEAFF
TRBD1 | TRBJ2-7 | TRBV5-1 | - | TGCGCCAGCAGCTTGCAGGGACAGGGGATAAACGAGCAGTACTTC | CASSLQGQGINEQYF
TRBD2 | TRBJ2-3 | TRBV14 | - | TGTGCCAGCACCCTCGGCGGGGGGACAGATACGCAGTATTTT | CASTLGGGTDTQYF
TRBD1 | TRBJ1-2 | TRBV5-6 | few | TGTGCCAGCAGCTCACCGGGACAGGGGAACTCTGGCTACACCTTC | CASSSPGQGNSGYTF
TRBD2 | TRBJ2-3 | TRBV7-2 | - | TGTGCCAGCAGGTCAACTAGCGTGACGCAGTATTTT | CASRSTSVTQYF
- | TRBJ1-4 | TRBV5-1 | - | TGCGCCAGCAGCTTGGATGAGGGGAGTGAAAAACTGTTTTTT | CASSLDEGSEKLFF
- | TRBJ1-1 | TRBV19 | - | TGTGCCAGTAGTCTCGGGGCTGGGCGGGCAGGTGCTTTCTTT | CASSLGAGRAGAFF
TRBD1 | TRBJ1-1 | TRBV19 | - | TGTGCCAGTATCCACAGGGGATCCACTGAAGCTTTCTTT | CASIHRGSTEAFF
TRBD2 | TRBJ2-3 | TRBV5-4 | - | TGTGCCAGCAGCTTGGAAGGGCAGGGGGCAGCGGGGGGGCCCCTGGATACGCAGTATTTT | CASSLEGQGAAGGPLDTQYF
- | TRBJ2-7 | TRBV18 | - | TGTGCCAGCTCGCAGAGAGACAGCCTGACCTACGAGCAGTACTTC | CASSQRDSLTYEQYF
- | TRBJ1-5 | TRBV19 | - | TGTGCCAGTAGTATCGACGGAAGGAGGGTATCTAACAATCAGCCCCAGCATTTT | CASSIDGRRVSNNQPQHF
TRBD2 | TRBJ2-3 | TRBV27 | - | TGTGCCAGCAGTTCGGTGCTAGCGGGGAATTCCCTCCGCGGAACAGATACGCAGTATTTT | CASSSVLAGNSLRGTDTQYF
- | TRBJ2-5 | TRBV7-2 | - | TGTGCCAGCAGCTTATTTTCTTACCAAGAGACCCAGTACTTC | CASSLFSYQETQYF